Following are 17 T cell receptor beta chains from one sample sequenced in a study of blood T cell repertoires in COVID-19. Clones were sequenced by immunoSEQ multiplex PCR, and TCRdb holds only the in-frame ones, with some missing. The table records 60,000 or so clones, 89% of them present only once. Sample: peripheral blood. The receptors were sampled from a woman aged 60-75 years with active COVID-19.

This chain links TRBV30 with TRBJ2-1; D is perhaps TRBD2 (5 bases). Deletions cut 3 bases from V and 10 bases from J, with 16 bases between. CDR1 and CDR2 from the germline V gene are GTSNPN and SVGIG (reference sequence). The CDR3 totals 13 residues. For the CDR3, the DNA is TGTGCCTGGAGCGCGGGCTACCCGCAGGAGCAGTTCTTC. Protein product: CAWSAGYPQEQFF.

V and J are TRBV6-4 and TRBJ2-1; TRBD2 agrees at 7 bases. V was clipped by 4 bases and J by 9 bases; unmatched bases: 9. The CDR3 is 14 amino acids. The V gene's germline CDR1 is MRHNA and CDR2 SNTAGT. The DNA for the CDR3 is TGTGCCAGCAGTGTTGAGCGGGGAATCACTGAGCAGTTCTTC. It translates to CASSVERGITEQFF.

Only a few counts were recorded for this clone. This chain connects TRBV6-5 to TRBJ1-4; TRBD1 matches at 7 bases. J lost 4 bases, V lost 6 bases, and 5 bases had no gene match. The CDR3 has 14 amino acids. The germline gives CDR1 MNHEY, CDR2 SVGAGI. CDR3 in amino acids: CASRRGLGNEKLFF. The CDR3 DNA sequence: TGTGCCAGCAGGAGGGGGCTCGGTAATGAAAAACTGTTTTTT.

The chain links TRBV3-1 (or the pseudogene TRBV3-2) to TRBJ2-7; possibly TRBD2 for D (6 bases). V shed 6 bases and J shed 0 bases, with 12 bases lying between them. The CDR3 covers 14 residues. Germline V gene data show CDR1 as LGHDT and CDR2 as YNNKEL (reference sequence). CDR3 nucleotides: TGTGCCAGCAGTCGGGACTTCCTCTCCTACGAGCAGTACTTC. Translation: CASSRDFLSYEQYF.

The chain combines TRBV10-2 with TRBJ1-1; D is undetermined. Germline V lookup: CDR1 WSHSY, CDR2 SAAADI. The CDR3 runs to 16 residues. V lost 4 bases to trimming and J lost 0 bases, with 15 bases between them. The CDR3 coding sequence is TGCGCCAGCAGTGCTTTTGGGCAGACCATGAACACTGAAGCTTTCTTT. This sequence encodes CASSAFGQTMNTEAFF.

The chain links TRBV3-1 (or the pseudogene TRBV3-2) to TRBJ2-7, with 9 nucleotides matching TRBD1. CDR3 length: 14 residues. The trim removed 1 base at V and 2 bases at J, leaving 0 bases unmatched. Germline V gene data show CDR1 as LGHDT and CDR2 as YNNKEL (reference sequence). CDR3 in amino acids: CASSQGTGAYEQYF. The CDR3 DNA follows: TGTGCCAGCAGCCAAGGGACAGGGGCCTACGAGCAGTACTTC.

The CDR3 is CASSLDRNNEQFF. CDR3 nucleotides: TGTGCCAGCTCGCTCGACAGAAACAATGAGCAGTTCTTC. The chain is built from TRBV18 and TRBJ2-1, with D perhaps matching TRBD1 (5 bases). The ends were cut back, 6 bases at V and 5 bases at J, with 11 bases in the middle. This CDR3 spans 13 amino acids. Per the germline V gene, CDR1 is KGHSH and CDR2 is LQKENI.

The chain recombines TRBV7-2 with TRBJ2-3; the D gene is possibly TRBD2 (7 bases). Germline CDR1 and CDR2: SGHTA and FQGNSA. V lost 3 bases to trimming and J lost 6 bases, with 13 bases between them. CDR3 length equals 14 residues. In DNA, the CDR3 is TGTGCCAGCAGCTTTGGGGGGGCCGGGGATACGCAGTATTTT. Its translation is CASSFGGAGDTQYF. The complete variable domain, with remaining parts taken from reference TRBV7-2 and TRBJ2-3, reads GAGVSQSPSNKVTEKGKDVELRCDPISGHTALYWYRQSLGQGLEFLIYFQGNSAPDKSGLPSDRFSAERTGGSVSTLTIQRTQQEDSAVYLCASSFGGAGDTQYFGPGTRLTVL.

The J gene is TRBJ2-7, the V gene TRBV7-6; 7 nucleotides agree with TRBD2. The V gene end was trimmed by 4 bases and the J gene end by 7 bases; junction bases not matched to a gene: 4. Per germline, CDR1 SGHVS and CDR2 FNYEAQ. The CDR3 covers 12 residues. The chain's CDR3 is CASSSTSREQYF. The CDR3 DNA reads TGTGCCAGCAGCTCGACTAGCAGGGAGCAGTACTTC.

This chain links TRBV19 with TRBJ2-3, with D unresolved. Per germline, CDR1 LNHDA and CDR2 SQIVND (reference sequence). The CDR3 is 12 residues long. Trimming shortened V by 5 bases and J by 3 bases, and 6 bases separated the two germline ends. This CDR3 is CASSLRTDTQYF. CDR3 in DNA: TGTGCCAGTAGTCTGAGAACAGATACGCAGTATTTT.

The chain combines TRBV19 with TRBJ1-1; 8 nucleotides agree with TRBD1. CDR1 is LNHDA, CDR2 SQIVND, per germline (reference sequence). V shed 4 bases, J shed 0 bases, and the junction held 7 bases outside the gene matches. The CDR3 runs to 16 residues. This chain's CDR3 is CASSTLRTGMNTEAFF. The CDR3 DNA reads TGTGCCAGTAGTACTCTTCGGACAGGGATGAACACTGAAGCTTTCTTT.

The chain uses TRBV5-8 and TRBJ1-2; TRBD1 matches at 10 bases. The J segment lost 8 bases and the V segment lost 4 bases, leaving 17 bases of the junction unmatched. CDR3 size: 17 residues. CDR1 SGHTS and CDR2 YDEGEE come from the germline V gene. This CDR3 reads CASSPHTGTGVLYGYTF. The CDR3 coding sequence is TGTGCCAGCAGCCCACACACCGGGACAGGGGTCTTGTACGGCTACACCTTC.

V gene TRBV2 combines with J gene TRBJ1-5; tentatively, D is TRBD1 (5 bases). In germline, CDR1 is SNHLY, CDR2 FYNNEI. There are 14 residues in the CDR3. V lost 4 bases to trimming and J lost 3 bases, with 10 bases between them. CDR3 in amino acids: CASSVRVVNQPQHF. The CDR3 coding sequence is TGTGCCAGCAGTGTCAGGGTGGTCAATCAGCCCCAGCATTTT. Based on the CDR3 plus reference TRBV2 and TRBJ1-5, the full variable domain is EPEVTQTPSHQVTQMGQEVILRCVPISNHLYFYWYRQILGQKVEFLVSFYNNEISEKSEIFDDQFSVERPDGSNFTLKIRSTKLEDSAMYFCASSVRVVNQPQHFGDGTRLSIL.

This chain connects TRBV19 to TRBJ1-3; 10 bases are a match to TRBD1. The CDR3 extends over 16 amino acids. The germline gives CDR1 LNHDA, CDR2 SQIVND (reference sequence). With V trimmed by 7 bases and J by 1 base, 7 bases remained unmatched. CDR3 region: CASNQDRGESGNTIYF. DNA for the CDR3: TGTGCCAGTAACCAGGACAGGGGGGAATCTGGAAACACCATATATTTT. Complete variable domain (other parts from reference TRBV19 and TRBJ1-3): DGGITQSPKYLFRKEGQNVTLSCEQNLNHDAMYWYRQDPGQGLRLIYYSQIVNDFQKGDIAEGYSVSREKKESFPLTVTSAQKNPTAFYLCASNQDRGESGNTIYFGEGSWLTVV.

This clone showed up just once. J is TRBJ2-7 and V is TRBV6-5, with D possibly TRBD1 on 6 matching bases. This CDR3 region has 13 residues. Trimming cost V 6 bases and J 1 base, with 10 bases left between them. Germline lookup yields CDR1 MNHEY and CDR2 SVGAGI. The CDR3 here is CASSDRFSYEQYF. The CDR3 region has the DNA TGTGCCAGCAGCGACAGGTTTTCCTACGAGCAGTACTTC.

The chain is built from TRBV15 and TRBJ1-2; D gene uncertain. Germline V gene data show CDR1 as LNHNV and CDR2 as YYDKDF (reference sequence). V was clipped by 0 bases and J by 6 bases, with 14 bases between them. The CDR3 contains 15 residues. The DNA of the CDR3 is TGTGCCACCAGCAGAGAATACCAACAGTTAGATGGCTACACCTTC. Translated: CATSREYQQLDGYTF. Drawing the rest from reference TRBV15 and TRBJ1-2, the complete variable domain is DAMVIQNPRYQVTQFGKPVTLSCSQTLNHNVMYWYQQKSSQAPKLLFHYYDKDFNNEADTPDNFQSRRPNTSFCFLDIRSPGLGDTAMYLCATSREYQQLDGYTFGSGTRLTVV.

This rearrangement joins TRBV5-6 to TRBJ1-4, with 7 bases identical to TRBD1. J lost 0 bases, V lost 2 bases, and 4 bases had no gene match. Looked up from germline, CDR1 is SGHDT and CDR2 is YYEEEE. This CDR3 spans 16 amino acids. The CDR3 DNA reads TGTGCCAGCAGCTTTAGGGGGCGGACAACTAATGAAAAACTGTTTTTT. Its protein is CASSFRGRTTNEKLFF.